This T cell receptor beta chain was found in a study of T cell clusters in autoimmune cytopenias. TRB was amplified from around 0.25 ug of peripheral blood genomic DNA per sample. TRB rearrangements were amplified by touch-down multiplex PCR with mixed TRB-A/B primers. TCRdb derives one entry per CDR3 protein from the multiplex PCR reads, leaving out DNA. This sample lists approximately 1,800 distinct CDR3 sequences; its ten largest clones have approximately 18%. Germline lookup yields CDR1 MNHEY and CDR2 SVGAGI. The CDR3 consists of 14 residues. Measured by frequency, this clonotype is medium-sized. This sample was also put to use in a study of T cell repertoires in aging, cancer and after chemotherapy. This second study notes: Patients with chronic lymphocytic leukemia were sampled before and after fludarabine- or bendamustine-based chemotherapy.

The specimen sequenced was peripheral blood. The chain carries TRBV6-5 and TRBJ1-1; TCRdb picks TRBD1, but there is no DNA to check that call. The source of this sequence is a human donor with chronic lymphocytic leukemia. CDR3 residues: CASKGQGFSTEAFF.